This is a list of T cell receptor beta chains from one sample in a study of T-cell memory formation after mild COVID-19. TCRdb recomputed calls from the 5' RACE reads with MiXCR, one row per CDR3 protein. Of 150,000 to 200,000 distinct CDR3 sequences in the sample, approximately 18% were seen once. What was sequenced was PBMCs or a T cell subset sorted from them (not recorded which). All receptors derive from a man between 18 and 29 years old who had mild COVID-19 (a few samples of this study predate the infection). Cell type and time point are not known. Each CDR3 is given with its conserved first and last residue. Each record gives: clone size, D gene, J gene, V gene, CDR3 protein, CDR3 DNA. The D gene is left open where the match is weak. Some rows have no size entry. The others give once, few or many, or a class for an expanded clone.

>.|.|TRBJ2-7|TRBV4-2
CASSQDRSYEQYF
TGTGCCAGCAGCCAAGACAGGTCCTACGAGCAGTACTTC
>few|TRBD1|TRBJ2-5|TRBV20-1
CSARQGVVETQYF
TGCAGTGCTAGACAGGGGGTAGTGGAGACCCAGTACTTC
>few|TRBD1|TRBJ2-2|TRBV6-2/TRBV6-3
CASSSRDRGTGELFF
TGTGCCAGCAGTTCCCGGGACAGGGGAACCGGGGAGCTGTTTTTT
>few|TRBD2|TRBJ2-2|TRBV9
CASSVGSGGYANTGELFF
TGTGCCAGCAGCGTGGGTAGCGGGGGATACGCGAACACCGGGGAGCTGTTTTTT
>.|TRBD1|TRBJ2-7|TRBV5-1
CASSLAETGLDEQYF
TGCGCCAGCAGCTTGGCCGAGACAGGGTTAGACGAGCAGTACTTC
>few|.|TRBJ1-2|TRBV7-6
CASSLVSNPHYGYTF
TGTGCCAGCAGCTTAGTCTCCAACCCTCACTATGGCTACACCTTC
>.|TRBD2|TRBJ2-4|TRBV7-2
CASSLVSGGTAKNIQYF
TGTGCCAGCAGCTTAGTCTCGGGAGGAACAGCCAAAAACATTCAGTACTTC
>.|.|TRBJ1-2|TRBV20-1
CSARPQTGGDYGYTF
TGCAGTGCTAGACCCCAGACAGGTGGTGACTATGGCTACACCTTC
>.|.|TRBJ1-1|TRBV6-2/TRBV6-3
CASNERAGPTEAFF
TGTGCCAGCAACGAGCGGGCAGGGCCAACTGAAGCTTTCTTT
>few|.|TRBJ2-1|TRBV3-1
CASSPTRDSYNEQFF
TGTGCCAGCAGCCCGACCCGGGATTCCTACAATGAGCAGTTCTTC
>.|.|TRBJ2-5|TRBV28
CASSLSRGLETQYF
TGTGCCAGCAGTTTATCACGTGGGTTGGAGACCCAGTACTTC
>.|.|TRBJ1-1|TRBV5-1
CASSFQGSPGTEAFF
TGCGCCAGCAGCTTTCAAGGGTCACCGGGGACTGAAGCTTTCTTT
>.|.|TRBJ2-3|TRBV12-3/TRBV12-4
CASSLTGDTDTQYF
TGTGCCAGCAGCCTCACGGGGGACACAGATACGCAGTATTTT
>.|.|TRBJ1-2|TRBV7-2
CASSFKQGYGYTF
TGTGCCAGCAGCTTCAAACAGGGATATGGCTACACCTTC
>.|TRBD1|TRBJ1-2|TRBV5-5
CASSLNRGGYTF
TGTGCCAGCAGCTTAAACAGGGGTGGCTACACCTTC
>.|.|TRBJ1-2|TRBV7-9
CASSLEGGRGGYTF
TGTGCCAGCAGCTTAGAAGGGGGTCGCGGTGGCTACACCTTC
>few|.|TRBJ2-1|TRBV29-1
CSVQQGSYNEQFF
TGCAGCGTTCAACAGGGCTCCTACAATGAGCAGTTCTTC
>few|.|TRBJ1-4|TRBV20-1
CSASPAVRSNEKLFF
TGCAGTGCTTCGCCCGCGGTCCGGTCTAATGAAAAACTGTTTTTT
>.|.|TRBJ1-2|TRBV5-1
CASTRRSDDGYTF
TGCGCCAGCACCAGGAGGAGCGATGATGGCTACACCTTC
>.|.|TRBJ1-2|TRBV5-1
CASSLGDLNYGYTF
TGCGCCAGCAGCTTGGGGGACCTTAACTATGGCTACACCTTC
>.|TRBD1|TRBJ1-1|TRBV4-1
CASSGGSMNTEAFF
TGCGCCAGCTCAGGGGGCAGCATGAACACTGAAGCTTTCTTT
>once|TRBD1|TRBJ2-1|TRBV11-2
CASSSRGTGSIGEQFF
TGTGCCAGCAGCTCACGTGGGACAGGGAGTATTGGTGAGCAGTTCTTC
>.|.|TRBJ1-2|TRBV4-1
CASSQDRSTLAGYTF
TGCGCCAGCAGCCAAGATAGGTCCACACTTGCCGGCTACACCTTC
>.|TRBD2|TRBJ2-7|TRBV6-5
CASRLASGGIYEQYF
TGTGCCAGCAGATTGGCTAGCGGGGGAATCTACGAGCAGTACTTC
>.|TRBD2|TRBJ2-1|TRBV24-1
CATSDSSGLAGNNEQFF
TGTGCCACCAGTGATTCCTCGGGACTAGCGGGGAACAATGAGCAGTTCTTC
>.|TRBD1|TRBJ2-1|TRBV3-1
CASSQRAVTGKAYEQFF
TGTGCCAGCAGCCAACGGGCGGTGACAGGGAAAGCCTATGAGCAGTTCTTC
>.|.|TRBJ2-7|TRBV3-1
CASSQGDRYWSSYEQYF
TGTGCCAGCAGCCAAGGAGACAGATACTGGAGCTCCTACGAGCAGTACTTC
>few|TRBD2|TRBJ2-3|TRBV7-2
CASSLRLAGGTDTQYF
TGTGCCAGCAGCCTGCGACTAGCGGGGGGCACAGATACGCAGTATTTT
>.|.|TRBJ1-5|TRBV2
CASSGVGVMEPQHF
TGTGCCAGCAGTGGTGTAGGGGTCATGGAGCCCCAGCATTTT
>.|TRBD2|TRBJ2-5|TRBV20-1
CSAEAGGIGTQYF
TGCAGTGCAGAAGCGGGGGGAATAGGGACCCAGTACTTC
>.|TRBD1|TRBJ1-1|TRBV10-3
CAISRTGYVSTEAFF
TGTGCCATCAGCCGGACAGGGTATGTTAGCACTGAAGCTTTCTTT
>few|.|TRBJ1-1|TRBV5-1
CASSATSGNTEAFF
TGCGCCAGCAGCGCGACATCTGGGAACACTGAAGCTTTCTTT
>.|TRBD2|TRBJ2-3|TRBV9
CASSVASAGGTDTQYF
TGTGCCAGCAGCGTAGCATCAGCGGGGGGTACAGATACGCAGTATTTT
>few|TRBD2|TRBJ2-7|TRBV4-1
CASSQDITSGGVVYEQYF
TGCGCCAGCAGCCAAGATATCACTAGCGGGGGTGTAGTGTACGAGCAGTACTTC
>.|TRBD1|TRBJ1-2|TRBV6-5
CASNHGTGGWLGYTF
TGTGCCAGCAATCACGGCACAGGGGGATGGCTTGGCTACACCTTC
>.|.|TRBJ2-5|TRBV18
CASSTQGQETQYF
TGTGCCAGCTCAACTCAGGGGCAAGAGACCCAGTACTTC
>many|TRBD1|TRBJ1-2|TRBV5-1
CASSLVAGQGYSGYTF
TGCGCCAGCAGCTTGGTTGCCGGACAGGGTTATAGTGGCTACACCTTC
>few|TRBD1|TRBJ2-7|TRBV7-2
CASSQGAGTVYEQYF
TGTGCCAGCAGCCAGGGGGCGGGGACGGTCTACGAGCAGTACTTC
>.|.|TRBJ1-2|TRBV12-3/TRBV12-4
CASRRDSASGYTF
TGTGCCAGCAGGCGGGACTCCGCGTCGGGCTACACCTTC
>.|TRBD2|TRBJ2-3|TRBV9
CASSLRLAQDTQYF
TGTGCCAGCAGCCTACGACTAGCACAAGATACGCAGTATTTT
>few|TRBD1|TRBJ1-2|TRBV20-1
CSARGARTGLDGYTF
TGCAGTGCTAGAGGCGCAAGGACAGGGCTGGATGGCTACACCTTC
>.|.|TRBJ2-4|TRBV28
CASSFTVRDIQYF
TGTGCCAGCAGTTTCACGGTTAGGGACATTCAGTACTTC
>few|TRBD1|TRBJ1-2|TRBV18
CASSPRGEGAFGYTF
TGTGCCAGCTCACCAAGAGGAGAGGGGGCGTTTGGCTACACCTTC
>.|TRBD2|TRBJ2-2|TRBV12-3/TRBV12-4
CASSFGTSGGFTGELFF
TGTGCCAGCAGTTTCGGGACTAGCGGGGGGTTCACCGGGGAGCTGTTTTTT